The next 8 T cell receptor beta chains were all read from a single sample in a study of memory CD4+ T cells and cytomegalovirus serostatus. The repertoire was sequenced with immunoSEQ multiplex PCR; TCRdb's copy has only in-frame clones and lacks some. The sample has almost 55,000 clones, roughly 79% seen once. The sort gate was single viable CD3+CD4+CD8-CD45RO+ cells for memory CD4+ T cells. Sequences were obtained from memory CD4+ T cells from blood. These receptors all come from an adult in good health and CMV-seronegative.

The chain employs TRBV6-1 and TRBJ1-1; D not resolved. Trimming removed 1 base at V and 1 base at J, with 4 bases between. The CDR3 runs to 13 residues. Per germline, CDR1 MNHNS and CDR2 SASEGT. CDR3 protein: CASSEVWNTEAFF. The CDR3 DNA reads TGTGCCAGCAGTGAAGTCTGGAACACTGAAGCTTTCTTT.

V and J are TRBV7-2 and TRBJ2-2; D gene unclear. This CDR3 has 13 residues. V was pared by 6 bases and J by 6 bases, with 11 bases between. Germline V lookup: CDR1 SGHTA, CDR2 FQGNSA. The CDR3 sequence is CASSLSWSGELFF. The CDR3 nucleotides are TGTGCCAGCAGTCTATCGTGGTCCGGGGAGCTGTTTTTT.

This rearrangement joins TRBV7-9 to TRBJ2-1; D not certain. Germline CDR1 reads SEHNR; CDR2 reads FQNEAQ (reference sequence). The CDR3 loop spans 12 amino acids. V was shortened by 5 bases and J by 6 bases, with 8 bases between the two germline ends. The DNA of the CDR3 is TGTGCCAGCAGCACCCCGGGCAATGAGCAGTTCTTC. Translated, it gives CASSTPGNEQFF.

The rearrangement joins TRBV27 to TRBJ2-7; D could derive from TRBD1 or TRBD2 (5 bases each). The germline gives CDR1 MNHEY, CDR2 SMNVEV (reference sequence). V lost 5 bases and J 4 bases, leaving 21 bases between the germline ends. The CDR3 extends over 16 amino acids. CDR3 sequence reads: CASSTPSRGLPYEQYF. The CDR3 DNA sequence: TGTGCCAGCAGTACCCCGTCGAGGGGCCTTCCTTACGAGCAGTACTTC.

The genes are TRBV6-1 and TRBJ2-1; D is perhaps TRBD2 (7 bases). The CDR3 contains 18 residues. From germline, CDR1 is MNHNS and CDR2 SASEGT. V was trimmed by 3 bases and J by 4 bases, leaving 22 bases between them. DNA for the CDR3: TGTGCCAGCAGTGATCAGGGCAGGGGAGGGCAGGGATACAATGAGCAGTTCTTC. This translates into CASSDQGRGGQGYNEQFF.

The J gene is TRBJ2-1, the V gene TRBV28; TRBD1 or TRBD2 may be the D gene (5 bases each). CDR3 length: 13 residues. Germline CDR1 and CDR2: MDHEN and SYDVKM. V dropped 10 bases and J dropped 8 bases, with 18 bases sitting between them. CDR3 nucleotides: TGTGCCACCACTTCCACCCGGGGCCATGAGCAGTTCTTC. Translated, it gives CATTSTRGHEQFF.

CDR3 in DNA: TGTGCCAGCAGTGCTCCCGGGACAGGAATTGGCAATCAGCCCCAGCATTTT. This gives the protein CASSAPGTGIGNQPQHF. The J gene is TRBJ1-5, the V gene TRBV28; 8 bases agree with TRBD1. Looked up from germline, CDR1 is MDHEN and CDR2 is SYDVKM. V gave up 5 bases and J gave up 2 bases; unmatched junction bases: 11. The CDR3 is 17 amino acids.

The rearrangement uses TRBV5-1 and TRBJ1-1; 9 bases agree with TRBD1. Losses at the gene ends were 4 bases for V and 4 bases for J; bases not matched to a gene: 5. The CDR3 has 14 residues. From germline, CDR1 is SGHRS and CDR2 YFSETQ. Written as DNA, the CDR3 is TGCGCCAGCAGCCCACAGGGACAGGGCACTGAAGCTTTCTTT. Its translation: CASSPQGQGTEAFF.